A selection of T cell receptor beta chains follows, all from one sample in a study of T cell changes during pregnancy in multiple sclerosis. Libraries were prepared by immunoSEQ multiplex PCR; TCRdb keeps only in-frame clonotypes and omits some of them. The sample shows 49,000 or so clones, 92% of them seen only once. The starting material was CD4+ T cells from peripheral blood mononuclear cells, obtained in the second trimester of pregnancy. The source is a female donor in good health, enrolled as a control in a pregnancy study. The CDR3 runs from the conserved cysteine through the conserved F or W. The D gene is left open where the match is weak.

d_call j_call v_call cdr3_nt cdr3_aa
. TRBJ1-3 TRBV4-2 TGTGCCAGCAGCCAAGGTTGGCAGGGGTCTGGAAACACCATATATTTT CASSQGWQGSGNTIYF
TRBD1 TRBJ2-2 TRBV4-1 TGCGCCAGCAGCGTACCGGGACAGGGAGCCGGGGAGCTGTTTTTT CASSVPGQGAGELFF
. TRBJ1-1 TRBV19 TGTGCCAGTAGTAGTGGGGCCCTCACTGAAGCTTTCTTT CASSSGALTEAFF
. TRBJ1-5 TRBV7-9 TGTGCCAGCAGCTTCTCCGGGACACAGAATCAGCCCCAGCATTTT CASSFSGTQNQPQHF
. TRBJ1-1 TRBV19 TGTGCCAGTAGTACCAGGCTTTCCGACACTGAAGCTTTCTTT CASSTRLSDTEAFF
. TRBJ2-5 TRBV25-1 TGTGCCAGCCGACAGGACCAAGAGACCCAGTACTTC CASRQDQETQYF
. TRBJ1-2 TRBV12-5 TGTGCTAGTGGTTTGGGGACCGACGAGGGGGTCATAACTAACTATGGCTACACCTTC CASGLGTDEGVITNYGYTF
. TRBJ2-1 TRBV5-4 TGTGCCAGCAGCCCGCTACAGGGGGGGTTACTAGAGCAGTTCTTC CASSPLQGGLLEQFF
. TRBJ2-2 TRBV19 TGTGCCAGTAGTTCACCAGGGGTCACCGGGGAGCTGTTTTTT CASSSPGVTGELFF
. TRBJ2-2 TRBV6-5 TGTGCCAGCAGTTTCAGACTTGACACCGGGGAGCTGTTTTTT CASSFRLDTGELFF
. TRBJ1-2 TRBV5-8 TGTGCCAGCAGTCAAGTTGACAGTGTGAACTATGGCTACACCTTC CASSQVDSVNYGYTF
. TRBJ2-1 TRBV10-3 TGTGCCATCAGTGAGGGGAAAACAGGGAGAAGAGACAATGAGCAGTTCTTC CAISEGKTGRRDNEQFF
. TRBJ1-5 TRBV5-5 TGTGCCAGCAGCTTGGCAGGGGTCTACAATCAGCCCCAGCATTTT CASSLAGVYNQPQHF
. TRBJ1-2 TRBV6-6 TGTGCCAGCAGTCAATCGACGGAGTCTATGCGCTACACCTTC CASSQSTESMRYTF